The 24 T cell receptor beta chains below all came from one sample that was sequenced in a study of cytomegalovirus exposure and HLA in healthy donors. It was with 60 Vbeta and 13 Jbeta primers that the PCR ran. The data were produced by immunoSEQ multiplex PCR, yet TCRdb's version contains in-frame clones alone and is incomplete. The sample carries approximately 190,000 clones, 81% recorded once. Input material: PBMCs. The receptor source for this set is a man aged 50-60 years in good health and CMV-seronegative.

This clone was detected only once. The chain employs TRBV7-9 and TRBJ2-3; tentative D call: TRBD2 (5 bases). Trimming took off 5 bases at V and 6 bases at J, with 15 bases between the two ends. Germline V CDR1 and CDR2: SEHNR, FQNEAQ (reference sequence). The CDR3 runs 14 residues. The CDR3 nucleotides are TGTGCCAGCAGCAAGGACGGACTCGGGGATACGCAGTATTTT. The encoded protein is CASSKDGLGDTQYF.

The J gene is TRBJ1-5, the V gene TRBV2, with a possible D match to TRBD1 (6 bases). The CDR3 has 14 residues. The germline CDR1 and CDR2 sequences are SNHLY and FYNNEI. V lost 5 bases and J lost 0, with 8 bases in between. For the CDR3, the DNA is TGTGCCAGCAGTCGACAGGTTAGCAATCAGCCCCAGCATTTT. It specifies CASSRQVSNQPQHF.

The chain combines TRBV10-2 with TRBJ2-4; 7 nucleotides match TRBD1. Germline assignment: CDR1 WSHSY and CDR2 SAAADI. The V and J ends lost 3 bases and 2 bases, in that order; junction bases with no gene match: 10. CDR3 size: 17 residues. The CDR3 region is CASSEIRTGDSKNIQYF. CDR3 coding DNA: TGCGCCAGCAGTGAAATTCGAACAGGGGATTCCAAAAACATTCAGTACTTC.

This chain links TRBV6-1 with TRBJ1-5, with D tentatively TRBD1 (6 bases). The V end lost 9 bases, the J end lost 9 bases, and 18 bases lay between the germline ends. CDR1 and CDR2 (germline): MNHNS, SASEGT. The CDR3 length is 13 residues. The chain's CDR3 is CASHQGPQSPQHF. DNA of the CDR3: TGTGCCAGTCACCAGGGGCCCCAATCGCCCCAGCATTTT.

This clone was recorded once. The chain is built from TRBV4-3 and TRBJ1-6; 7 positions agree with TRBD1. Germline CDR1 is LGHNA and CDR2 is YSLEER. The CDR3 sequence is 15 residues long. Losses at the gene ends were 0 bases for V and 9 bases for J; bases not matched to a gene: 5. The CDR3 sequence: CASSQDGTAPSPLHF. The CDR3 DNA is TGCGCCAGCAGCCAAGACGGGACAGCTCCTTCACCCCTCCACTTT.

The chain is built from TRBV7-3 and TRBJ1-6; no definite D call. V was cut by 1 base and J by 8 bases, with 15 bases left in between. Germline CDR1 reads SGHTA; CDR2 reads FQGTGA. The CDR3 is 16 residues long. For the CDR3, the DNA is TGTGCCAGCAGCTTAAAGGCGCGGTTTTTGGATTCACCCCTCCACTTT. It is translated as CASSLKARFLDSPLHF. The variable domain in full, with the rest retrieved from reference TRBV7-3 and TRBJ1-6, is GAGVSQTPSNKVTEKGKYVELRCDPISGHTALYWYRQSLGQGPEFLIYFQGTGAADDSGLPNDRFFAVRPEGSVSTLKIQRTERGDSAVYLCASSLKARFLDSPLHFGNGTRLTVT.

This clone was picked up one time. The rearrangement joins TRBV6-5 to TRBJ2-2, with D unclear. Germline loops: CDR1 MNHEY, CDR2 SVGAGI. With 0 bases removed from V and 1 base from J, the gap between germline ends came to 9 bases. This CDR3 has 16 amino acids. The CDR3 region has the DNA TGTGCCAGCAGTTACTCACGGAGAAAGAACACCGGGGAGCTGTTTTTT. It codes for CASSYSRRKNTGELFF.

Turning to this clone: Compared with germline, one end of the junction differs, possibly owing to a read error. The rearrangement joins TRBV4-1 to TRBJ2-3, with 10 positions matching TRBD2. This CDR3 has 17 amino acids. The germline CDR1 and CDR2 sequences are MGHRA and YSYEKL. CDR3 amino acids: CASSQPLAGGITDAQYF. CDR3 nucleotides: TGCGCCAGCAGCCAACCTTTAGCGGGGGGCATCACAGATGCGCAGTATTTT.

The CDR3 sequence: CATSRDDRGSGNTIYF. The CDR3, as DNA: TGTGCCACCAGCAGAGATGACAGGGGCTCTGGAAACACCATATATTTT. This chain connects TRBV15 to TRBJ1-3, with 8 bases fitting TRBD1. The CDR3 sequence is 16 residues long. After removal of 0 bases from V and 0 bases from J, the junction contained 1 base not matched to a gene. From germline, CDR1 is LNHNV and CDR2 YYDKDF (reference sequence).

The chain employs TRBV5-1 and TRBJ2-5, with TRBD1 matching 9 bases. CDR1 is SGHRS and CDR2 is YFSETQ in the germline V gene. V lost 3 bases, J lost 4 bases, and 4 bases stayed unmatched. The CDR3 covers 14 residues. DNA of the CDR3: TGCGCCAGCAGCTCGACAGGGGGATCAGAGACCCAGTACTTC. The encoded protein is CASSSTGGSETQYF. Supplemented by reference TRBV5-1 and TRBJ2-5, the full variable domain reads KAGVTQTPRYLIKTRGQQVTLSCSPISGHRSVSWYQQTPGQGLQFLFEYFSETQRNKGNFPGRFSGRQFSNSRSEMNVSTLELGDSALYLCASSSTGGSETQYFGPGTRLLVL.

V and J are TRBV19 and TRBJ1-5; D possibly corresponds to TRBD1 (6 bases). The CDR3 extends over 15 amino acids. V was trimmed by 5 bases and J by 4 bases, leaving 15 bases between them. From germline, CDR1 is LNHDA and CDR2 SQIVND (reference sequence). The CDR3 here is CASSGYGTQNQPQHF. CDR3 coding DNA: TGTGCCAGTAGTGGATACGGGACACAGAATCAGCCCCAGCATTTT.

The rearrangement joins TRBV19 to TRBJ1-1; D gene ambiguous. The CDR3 consists of 14 residues. Germline lookup yields CDR1 LNHDA and CDR2 SQIVND (reference sequence). Trimming left V 7 bases short and J 0 bases short, with 12 bases between. The CDR3 sequence: CASMGRTMNTEAFF. DNA of the CDR3: TGTGCCAGTATGGGGAGGACGATGAACACTGAAGCTTTCTTT.

The CDR3 spells CASSLSGRGLSSGYGYTF. Written as DNA, the CDR3 is TGTGCCAGCAGTTTATCAGGCAGGGGGCTCTCCAGTGGATATGGCTACACCTTC. V gene TRBV27 combines with J gene TRBJ1-2; 8 bases map to TRBD1. The J segment lost 5 bases and the V segment lost 0 bases, leaving 14 bases of the junction unmatched. CDR3 length equals 18 residues. Per germline, CDR1 MNHEY and CDR2 SMNVEV (reference sequence).

CDR3 bases: TGTGCCATTCACAGGGGGGGCACCGGGGAGCTGTTTTTT. Residues: CAIHRGGTGELFF. The genes are TRBV10-3 and TRBJ2-2; a possible D gene is TRBD1 (8 bases). With 9 bases removed from V and 4 bases from J, the gap between germline ends came to 12 bases. The CDR3 is 13 amino acids. The germline V gene encodes CDR1 ENHRY and CDR2 SYGVKD.

In the case of this clone: The junction does not match germline at one end; this may be a read error. This chain connects TRBV29-1 to TRBJ2-6; 9 nucleotides align to TRBD1. This CDR3 is 11 amino acids long. CDR1 and CDR2 (germline): SQVTM, ANQGSEA. Here the CDR3 DNA reads TGCAGCGTTGTATATCTGGGACAGGGCCTTTTC. It is translated as CSVVYLGQGLF.

This clone has only a few counts. V usage is TRBV5-4 and J usage is TRBJ1-1, with a possible D match to TRBD1 (6 bases). This CDR3 has 13 residues. V gave up 4 bases and J gave up 1 base, with 8 bases separating them. Germline CDR1 reads SGHNT; CDR2 reads YYREEE (reference sequence). CDR3 nucleotide sequence: TGTGCCAGCAGCAGGACAGAGAACACTGAAGCTTTCTTT. It translates to CASSRTENTEAFF.

The sample holds a few counts of this clone. The chain has TRBV6-4 and TRBJ1-1; D unclear. CDR1 is MRHNA, CDR2 SNTAGT, per germline. V was clipped by 6 bases and J by 6 bases, with 8 bases between them. The CDR3 sequence is 11 residues long. This CDR3 reads CASREGPEAFF. CDR3 sequence (DNA): TGTGCCAGCAGGGAGGGCCCTGAAGCTTTCTTT.

The J gene is TRBJ2-5, the V gene TRBV7-2, with 9 bases fitting TRBD2. The J call may be in error: the DNA end matches TRBJ2-7 better. Germline CDR1 is SGHTA and CDR2 is FQGNSA. The CDR3 spans 15 residues. This chain's CDR3 is CASSLAGGGAYEQYF. The CDR3 DNA reads as TGTGCCAGCAGCTTAGCAGGCGGGGGGGCCTACGAGCAGTACTTC.

The chain combines TRBV7-2 with TRBJ2-7, with D tentatively TRBD2 (5 bases). The CDR3 sequence is 14 residues long. V gave up 6 bases and J gave up 6 bases, with 18 bases separating them. CDR1 SGHTA and CDR2 FQGNSA come from the germline V gene. The CDR3, as DNA: TGTGCCAGCAGTTCGGACTTTGTGATTCGCGAGCAGTACTTC. As protein: CASSSDFVIREQYF.

The chain couples TRBV5-6 to TRBJ2-3; D is uncertain. Trimming pared 2 bases from V and 3 bases from J, leaving 10 bases between. CDR1 is SGHDT, CDR2 YYEEEE, per germline. The CDR3 sequence is 14 residues long. The CDR3 here is CASSFAQTTDTQYF. CDR3 nucleotide sequence: TGTGCCAGCAGCTTTGCACAGACGACAGATACGCAGTATTTT.

This sequence joins TRBV27 and TRBJ1-5; D gene unclear. Germline lookup yields CDR1 MNHEY and CDR2 SMNVEV (reference sequence). V dropped 0 bases and J dropped 9 bases, with 12 bases sitting between them. The CDR3 covers 14 residues. The CDR3 region has the DNA TGTGCCAGCAGTTTATCGTCGGCGGGGTGGCCCCAGCATTTT. The encoded protein is CASSLSSAGWPQHF.

This clone turned up a few times. The chain couples TRBV6-6 to TRBJ2-7, with 7 bases fitting TRBD1. The CDR3 has 13 amino acids. Germline CDR1 MNHNY, CDR2 SVGAGI (reference sequence). The V and J ends lost 9 bases and 3 bases, in that order; junction bases with no gene match: 8. Here the CDR3 reads CASTGTDFYEQYF. The CDR3 DNA reads TGTGCCAGTACCGGGACAGACTTCTACGAGCAGTACTTC.

This sequence joins TRBV4-3 and TRBJ1-2, with D perhaps matching TRBD1 (5 bases). The ends were cut back, 0 bases at V and 4 bases at J, with 12 bases in the middle. The CDR3 totals 15 residues. Germline V gene lookup returns CDR1 LGHNA and CDR2 YSLEER. The CDR3 loop reads CASSQEGGEGYGYTF. CDR3 bases: TGCGCCAGCAGCCAAGAGGGGGGGGAGGGCTATGGCTACACCTTC.

V is TRBV7-6 and J is TRBJ1-6; tentative D call: TRBD1 (5 bases). V shed 1 base and J shed 5 bases, with 6 bases lying between them. The V gene's germline CDR1 is SGHVS and CDR2 FNYEAQ. The CDR3 contains 14 residues. The CDR3, as DNA: TGTGCCAGCAGCTTAGGACAGAATAATTCACCCCTCCACTTT. It yields the protein CASSLGQNNSPLHF.